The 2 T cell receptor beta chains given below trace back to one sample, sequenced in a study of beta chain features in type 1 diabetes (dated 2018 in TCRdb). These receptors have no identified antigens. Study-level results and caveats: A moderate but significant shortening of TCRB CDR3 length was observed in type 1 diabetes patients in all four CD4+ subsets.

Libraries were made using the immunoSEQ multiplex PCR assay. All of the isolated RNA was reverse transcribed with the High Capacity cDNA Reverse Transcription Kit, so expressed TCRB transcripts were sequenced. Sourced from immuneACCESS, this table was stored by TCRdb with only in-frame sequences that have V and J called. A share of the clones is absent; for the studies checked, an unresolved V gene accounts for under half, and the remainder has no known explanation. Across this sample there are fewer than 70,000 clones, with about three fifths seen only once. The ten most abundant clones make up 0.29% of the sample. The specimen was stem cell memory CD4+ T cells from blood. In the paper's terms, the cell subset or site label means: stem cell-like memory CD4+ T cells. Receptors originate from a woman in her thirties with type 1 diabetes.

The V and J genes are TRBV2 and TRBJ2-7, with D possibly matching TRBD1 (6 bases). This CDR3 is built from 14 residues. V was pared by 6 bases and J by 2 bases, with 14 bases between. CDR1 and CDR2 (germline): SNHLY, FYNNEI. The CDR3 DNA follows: TGTGCCAGCAGCGCCGGGACACCGACCTACGAGCAGTACTTC. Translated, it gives CASSAGTPTYEQYF.

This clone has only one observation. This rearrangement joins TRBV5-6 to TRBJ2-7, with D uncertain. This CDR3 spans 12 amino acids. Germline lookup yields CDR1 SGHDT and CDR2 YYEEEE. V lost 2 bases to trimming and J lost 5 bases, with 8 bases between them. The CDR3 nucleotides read TGTGCCAGCAGCTTCAATTTTGACGAGCAGTACTTC. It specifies CASSFNFDEQYF.